The 16 T cell receptor beta chains in this list originate from one sample, sequenced in a study of OX40 agonist ivuxolimab in advanced cancers. This table comes from immunoSEQ multiplex PCR, and its TCRdb copy is limited to in-frame clones, with some not included. The sample has roughly 70,000 clones, approximately 86% seen once; the top ten hold under 3.5%. Source: CD4+ or CD8+ T cells sorted from blood, taken in a trial of the OX40 agonist ivuxolimab. The source of these receptors is an adult with an advanced solid tumor such as melanoma, head and neck, liver or kidney cancer.

This chain links TRBV11-2 with TRBJ2-3; TRBD2 might be the D (6 bases). The CDR3 contains 16 residues. Germline V gene data show CDR1 as SGHAT and CDR2 as FQNNGV. The V and J ends lost 2 bases and 2 bases respectively, with 14 bases between them. CDR3 sequence (DNA): TGTGCCAGCAGCTTATACAGCGGGTCTAACACAGATACGCAGTATTTT. Its translation is CASSLYSGSNTDTQYF.

The chain has TRBV19 and TRBJ2-2; 10 bases align to TRBD1. The CDR3 consists of 15 residues. Germline V CDR1 and CDR2: LNHDA, SQIVND (reference sequence). J gave up 6 bases and V 10 bases, and 11 bases lay outside the gene matches. For the CDR3, the DNA is TGTGCCACCTCCTGGGGACAGGGGTCGCCCGGGGAGCTGTTTTTT. Translated: CATSWGQGSPGELFF.

About this clone itself: This CDR3 is also generated by other DNA sequences in the sample. The chain employs TRBV7-2 and TRBJ1-2, with D perhaps TRBD1 (5 bases). Germline values: CDR1 SGHTA, CDR2 FQGNSA. Trimming took off 2 bases at V and 2 bases at J, with 6 bases between the two ends. The CDR3 spans 13 residues. In DNA form, the CDR3 reads TGTGCCAGCAGCTTACGGGACAACTATGGCTACACCTTC. It codes for CASSLRDNYGYTF.

This chain joins TRBV4-2 and TRBJ2-1, with 11 positions matching TRBD2. The V and J ends lost 0 bases and 6 bases, in that order; junction bases with no gene match: 4. CDR1 is LGHNA, CDR2 YNFKEQ, per germline. This CDR3 spans 16 amino acids. The CDR3 bases are TGTGCCAGCAGCCAAGATTTAGCGGGAGGGTTCAATGAGCAGTTCTTC. This translates into CASSQDLAGGFNEQFF.

V is TRBV19 and J is TRBJ2-1, with 10 nucleotides matching TRBD1. From germline, CDR1 is LNHDA and CDR2 SQIVND (reference sequence). The CDR3 is 19 residues long. J was trimmed by 3 bases and V by 5 bases; bases with no gene match: 16. CDR3 sequence: CASSPLTGGGLFGYNEQFF. CDR3 nucleotides: TGTGCCAGTAGTCCCTTGACAGGGGGCGGGTTGTTCGGCTACAATGAGCAGTTCTTC.

This clone was detected only once. The same CDR3 also results from other DNA sequences found in this sample. Here the CDR3 reads CSVTGTGGDEQFF. In DNA form, the CDR3 reads TGCAGCGTCACCGGGACAGGGGGGGATGAGCAGTTCTTC. V gene TRBV29-1 combines with J gene TRBJ2-1; 11 bases line up with TRBD1. V was pared by 6 bases and J by 8 bases, with 6 bases of the junction left unmatched. The germline V gene encodes CDR1 SQVTM and CDR2 ANQGSEA. The length of the CDR3 is 13 residues.

The chain is built from TRBV28 and TRBJ1-5, with 9 bases aligning to TRBD1. The CDR3 extends over 15 amino acids. Germline CDR1 is MDHEN and CDR2 is SYDVKM. Germline trimming cut 7 bases from V and 0 bases from J; bases unmatched to any gene: 4. The CDR3 region has the DNA TGTGCCAGCATGACAGGGGGTGTTAGCAATCAGCCCCAGCATTTT. It codes for CASMTGGVSNQPQHF.

The rearrangement uses TRBV28 and TRBJ1-5; 8 bases match TRBD1. The V and J ends lost 10 bases and 2 bases, in that order; junction bases with no gene match: 16. CDR3 size: 17 residues. CDR1 MDHEN and CDR2 SYDVKM come from the germline V gene. The DNA of the CDR3 is TGTGCCACCTTAACAGGGGGGCCTAAACTACGCAATCAGCCCCAGCATTTT. Amino acids: CATLTGGPKLRNQPQHF. The whole variable domain, remainder taken from reference TRBV28 and TRBJ1-5, is DVKVTQSSRYLVKRTGEKVFLECVQDMDHENMFWYRQDPGLGLRLIYFSYDVKMKEKGDIPEGYSVSREKKERFSLILESASTNQTSMYLCATLTGGPKLRNQPQHFGDGTRLSIL.

This clone has just a few counts. This chain connects TRBV7-9 to TRBJ1-4; D uncertain. Germline lookup yields CDR1 SEHNR and CDR2 FQNEAQ (reference sequence). This CDR3 comprises 14 residues. Between the trimmed V and J ends, which lost 1 base and 4 bases, there was a span of 7 bases. The CDR3 sequence is CASSLGGINEKLFF. For the CDR3, the DNA is TGTGCCAGCAGCTTAGGAGGGATTAATGAAAAACTGTTTTTT.

The gene calls are TRBV6-5 and TRBJ1-6; unclear D gene. Trimming took 0 bases from V and 10 from J, leaving 4 bases between them. Germline V gene lookup returns CDR1 MNHEY and CDR2 SVGAGI. The CDR3 extends over 12 amino acids. CDR3 DNA: TGTGCCAGCAGTTACTCGAAATCACCCCTCCACTTT. Amino acids: CASSYSKSPLHF.

V is TRBV5-8 and J is TRBJ1-1; a weak D match, TRBD1 (5 bases). The CDR3 is made up of 13 amino acids. V was shortened by 2 bases and J by 5 bases, with 10 bases between the two germline ends. CDR1 is SGHTS and CDR2 is YDEGEE in the germline V gene. CDR3 DNA: TGTGCCAGCAGCTTTACTGGGGGAACTGAAGCTTTCTTT. Translating gives CASSFTGGTEAFF. The full variable domain, with the rest looked up from reference TRBV5-8 and TRBJ1-1, is EAGVTQSPTHLIKTRGQQATLRCSPISGHTSVYWYQQALGLGLQFLLWYDEGEERNRGNFPPRFSGRQFPNYSSELNVNALELEDSALYLCASSFTGGTEAFFGQGTRLTVV.

The CDR3 reads CASSLRGPYNEQFF. In nucleotides, the CDR3 is TGTGCCAGCAGCTTGAGGGGACCCTACAATGAGCAGTTCTTC. V usage is TRBV7-8 and J usage is TRBJ2-1; possibly TRBD1 or TRBD2 for D (5 bases each). Germline CDR1 and CDR2: SGHVS and FQNEAQ. The CDR3 is 14 residues long. The germline V and J ends were trimmed by 3 bases and 2 bases, with 8 bases remaining between them.

The rearrangement links TRBV7-8 to TRBJ1-2; the D is unclear. Germline-derived CDR1 and CDR2 are SGHVS and FQNEAQ. The CDR3 runs 17 residues. With 5 bases removed from V and 0 bases from J, the gap between germline ends came to 19 bases. The CDR3 reads CASSGFGSEGTNYGYTF. The CDR3 DNA is TGTGCCAGCAGCGGATTCGGTTCGGAGGGAACTAACTATGGCTACACCTTC.

The V and J genes are TRBV5-4 and TRBJ2-3; D is perhaps TRBD2 (5 bases). This CDR3 comprises 15 residues. With 4 bases removed from V and 0 bases from J, the gap between germline ends came to 12 bases. Germline CDR1 is SGHNT and CDR2 is YYREEE (reference sequence). CDR3 sequence: CASSLNRGSTDTQYF. The DNA for the CDR3 is TGTGCCAGCAGCCTTAACAGAGGGAGCACAGATACGCAGTATTTT. Full variable domain (remainder filled in from reference TRBV5-4 and TRBJ2-3): ETGVTQSPTHLIKTRGQQVTLRCSSQSGHNTVSWYQQALGQGPQFIFQYYREEENGRGNFPPRFSGLQFPNYSSELNVNALELDDSALYLCASSLNRGSTDTQYFGPGTRLTVL.

The rearrangement uses TRBV18 and TRBJ2-5, with 7 positions matching TRBD1. The trim removed 6 bases at V and 1 base at J, leaving 5 bases unmatched. The CDR3 is made up of 14 amino acids. CDR1 is KGHSH, CDR2 LQKENI, per germline. DNA of the CDR3: TGTGCCAGCTCGCAAACAGGGGTCCAAGAGACCCAGTACTTC. Its translation is CASSQTGVQETQYF.

The chain employs TRBV19 and TRBJ1-1; 7 positions agree with TRBD1. Germline V gene lookup returns CDR1 LNHDA and CDR2 SQIVND (reference sequence). The length of the CDR3 is 15 residues. V shed 4 bases, J shed 0 bases, and the junction held 5 bases outside the gene matches. The DNA for the CDR3 is TGTGCCAGTAGTAGACACAGGGGTTTGAACACTGAAGCTTTCTTT. Translating it yields CASSRHRGLNTEAFF.